This T cell receptor beta chain was recovered during a study of blood T cell repertoires in COVID-19. Overall study: Samples representing acute and convalescent COVID-19 were sourced from the United States, Italy and Spain.

This clone showed up just a few times. The data were produced by immunoSEQ multiplex PCR, yet TCRdb's version contains in-frame clones alone and is incomplete. Of over 120,000 clones in the sample, around 84% are singletons; the top ten hold around 2.5%. This CDR3 contains 15 residues. V was clipped by 1 base and J by 5 bases; unmatched bases: 5. Germline CDR1 reads SGHRS; CDR2 reads YFSETQ. This TCR was sampled from a human donor with acute or convalescent COVID-19. The donor label of this sample is uncertain. Material: peripheral blood. The chain uses TRBV5-1 and TRBJ1-2, with 10 bases fitting TRBD1. The CDR3 nucleotides are TGCGCCAGCAGCTTGTCCGGGACAGGGGAATATGGCTACACCTTC. Protein product: CASSLSGTGEYGYTF.